This T cell receptor beta chain was sequenced for a study of blood T cell repertoires in COVID-19. V was clipped by 2 bases and J by 1 base; unmatched bases: 3. The CDR3 contains 15 residues. Germline lookup yields CDR1 MDHEN and CDR2 SYDVKM. Sequencing was performed with immunoSEQ multiplex PCR; in TCRdb, only in-frame clones are kept and a portion is missing. This sample has about 49,000 clones, with around 87% found just once. The sequencing input was peripheral blood. The chain has TRBV28 and TRBJ1-1, with 8 bases lining up with TRBD1. The sequence was obtained from a human donor in a cohort sampled during active COVID-19. The CDR3 spells CASSLPRGRNTEAFF. The CDR3 nucleotides read TGTGCCAGCAGTTTACCCAGGGGGCGGAACACTGAAGCTTTCTTT.